Shown below are 27 T cell receptor beta chains from a single sample sequenced in a study of T-cell memory formation after mild COVID-19. TCRdb called the 5' RACE reads again in MiXCR, with one record for every CDR3 protein. The table records 450,000 to 650,000 distinct CDR3 sequences, roughly 20% of them present only once. Sequencing was carried out using PBMCs or a T cell subset sorted from them (not recorded which). These receptors all come from an adult woman who had mild COVID-19 (a few samples of this study predate the infection). Cell type and time point are not known.

The J gene is TRBJ2-3, the V gene TRBV15; unclear D gene. Germline V lookup: CDR1 LNHNV, CDR2 YYDKDF (reference sequence). The CDR3 has 12 residues. V gave up 6 bases and J gave up 4 bases, with 8 bases separating them. The CDR3 here is CATRARADTQYF. The CDR3 DNA reads TGTGCCACCAGAGCTAGGGCAGATACGCAGTATTTT.

This clonotype came up a few times. This chain connects TRBV2 to TRBJ1-6, with 9 nucleotides matching TRBD1. CDR3 length: 15 amino acids. After removal of 8 bases from V and 7 bases from J, the junction contained 9 bases not matched to a gene. Germline V gene data show CDR1 as SNHLY and CDR2 as FYNNEI. The DNA of the CDR3 is TGTGCCAGCCGAGGAAAGGGACAGGGCAATTCACCCCTCCACTTT. It is translated as CASRGKGQGNSPLHF. The variable domain in full, completed from reference TRBV2 and TRBJ1-6, reads EPEVTQTPSHQVTQMGQEVILRCVPISNHLYFYWYRQILGQKVEFLVSFYNNEISEKSEIFDDQFSVERPDGSNFTLKIRSTKLEDSAMYFCASRGKGQGNSPLHFGNGTRLTVT.

The chain employs TRBV10-3 and TRBJ2-1, with 8 bases identical to TRBD1. CDR3 length: 13 amino acids. The V gene end was trimmed by 9 bases and the J gene end by 6 bases; junction bases not matched to a gene: 7. Looked up from germline, CDR1 is ENHRY and CDR2 is SYGVKD. In DNA form, the CDR3 reads TGTGCCATTGCGACAGGGGTAAGCAATGAGCAGTTCTTC. Residues: CAIATGVSNEQFF.

The J gene is TRBJ2-2, the V gene TRBV5-1; D is unclear. This CDR3 is 12 amino acids long. V lost 0 bases to trimming and J lost 7 bases, with 4 bases between them. Looked up from germline, CDR1 is SGHRS and CDR2 is YFSETQ. The CDR3: CASSLDFGELFF. The CDR3 nucleotides read TGCGCCAGCAGCTTGGACTTCGGGGAGCTGTTTTTT.

This clonotype was found a few times. This chain connects TRBV12-3 or TRBV12-4 to TRBJ2-3; D tentatively reads TRBD1 or TRBD2 (7 bases each). This CDR3 is built from 16 residues. Trimming pared 3 bases from V and 6 bases from J, leaving 19 bases between. CDR3 region: CASSFGRGGLFDTQYF. The CDR3 coding sequence is TGTGCCAGCAGTTTTGGCAGGGGGGGGTTATTTGATACGCAGTATTTT.

This chain links TRBV12-3 or TRBV12-4 with TRBJ1-1; 7 bases are shared with TRBD1. The CDR3 runs to 18 residues. Germline trimming cut 5 bases from V and 7 bases from J; bases unmatched to any gene: 22. CDR3 DNA: TGTGCCAGCAGTCCCCCGGGACAGATAACTCCCCTGGGCCTTGAAGCTTTCTTT. It specifies CASSPPGQITPLGLEAFF.

There are a few counts of this clonotype. This chain joins TRBV6-6 and TRBJ2-2; 10 nucleotides align to TRBD1. Germline values: CDR1 MNHNY, CDR2 SVGAGI (reference sequence). V dropped 5 bases and J dropped 0; count of bases not matched to a gene: 3. The CDR3 has 16 amino acids. The DNA of the CDR3 is TGTGCCAGCAGTCCGACAGGGGGCGCGAACACCGGGGAGCTGTTTTTT. It translates to CASSPTGGANTGELFF.

This clonotype has a handful of counts. The gene calls are TRBV4-3 and TRBJ2-3, with a possible D match to TRBD2 (6 bases). V gave up 1 base and J gave up 1 base, with 12 bases separating them. Germline CDR1 and CDR2: LGHNA and YSLEER. The CDR3 runs to 16 residues. In nucleotides, the CDR3 is TGCGCCAGCAGCCAAGTTGCGGGATCGGGCACAGATACGCAGTATTTT. Translated: CASSQVAGSGTDTQYF.

The J gene is TRBJ2-7, the V gene TRBV12-3 or TRBV12-4; no clear D gene. The length of the CDR3 is 15 residues. V gave up 7 bases and J gave up 0 bases, with 16 bases separating them. CDR3 nucleotides: TGTGCCAGCACCCTAAGGCGGTGGGGCTCCTACGAGCAGTACTTC. Translated: CASTLRRWGSYEQYF.

This clonotype was seen a handful of times. The chain uses TRBV5-1 and TRBJ2-5, with D unresolved. CDR1 SGHRS and CDR2 YFSETQ come from the germline V gene. There are 13 residues in the CDR3. Between the trimmed V and J ends, which lost 0 bases and 5 bases, there was a span of 8 bases. CDR3 loop: CASSLAYGETQYF. The CDR3 nucleotides are TGCGCCAGCAGCTTGGCCTACGGCGAGACCCAGTACTTC.

V and J are TRBV18 and TRBJ1-2, with 7 bases lining up with TRBD1. CDR3 length: 16 residues. The germline V gene encodes CDR1 KGHSH and CDR2 LQKENI. After removal of 3 bases from V and 2 bases from J, the junction contained 9 bases not matched to a gene. In DNA form, the CDR3 reads TGTGCCAGCTCACCCCCCGGGGTAGGGGGCAACTATGGCTACACCTTC. It yields the protein CASSPPGVGGNYGYTF.

This clonotype was seen a few times. The V gene is TRBV19, the J gene TRBJ2-5; 8 nucleotides line up with TRBD2. After removal of 6 bases from V and 1 base from J, the junction contained 7 bases not matched to a gene. CDR1 and CDR2 (germline): LNHDA, SQIVND (reference sequence). This CDR3 has 15 residues. The CDR3 sequence: CASSAISGGQETQYF. The DNA for the CDR3 is TGTGCCAGTAGCGCCATCAGCGGGGGCCAAGAGACCCAGTACTTC.

This clonotype was found a few times. The chain couples TRBV29-1 to TRBJ2-5; D possibly matches TRBD1 or TRBD2 (5 bases each). The CDR3 is 13 residues long. Trimming stripped 3 bases from V and 1 base from J, with 9 bases between. In germline, CDR1 is SQVTM, CDR2 ANQGSEA. DNA for the CDR3: TGCAGCGTTGAGGGACGGACCCAAGAGACCCAGTACTTC. This gives the protein CSVEGRTQETQYF.

The J gene is TRBJ1-1, the V gene TRBV6-1, with a tentative D call TRBD1 (6 bases). V was shortened by 2 bases and J by 4 bases, with 11 bases between the two germline ends. The CDR3 contains 14 residues. Per germline, CDR1 MNHNS and CDR2 SASEGT. CDR3 nucleotide sequence: TGTGCCAGCAGTGAAACGGGGGCGCCCACTGAAGCTTTCTTT. Its translation is CASSETGAPTEAFF.

This clonotype showed up just a few times. The junction departs from the called germline gene at one end, perhaps through a read error. The chain recombines TRBV7-7 with TRBJ2-3; D is undetermined. CDR1 and CDR2 (germline): SSHAT, FNYEAQ (reference sequence). The CDR3 is 18 amino acids. The CDR3 here is CASSLGENRVSGTDTQYF. CDR3 sequence (DNA): TGTGCTAGCAGCTTAGGAGAGAATAGGGTGTCCGGCACAGATACGCAGTATTTT.

This chain uses TRBV6-5 with TRBJ2-6, with 7 positions matching TRBD1. V dropped 2 bases and J dropped 0; count of bases not matched to a gene: 7. Germline CDR1 reads MNHEY; CDR2 reads SVGAGI. CDR3 length: 18 residues. The CDR3 spells CASSYGTAGGSGANVLTF. CDR3 nucleotide sequence: TGTGCCAGCAGTTACGGGACAGCAGGAGGCTCTGGGGCCAACGTCCTGACTTTC.

This clonotype was counted between two and nine times. The rearrangement uses TRBV29-1 and TRBJ2-7; no clear D. CDR1 and CDR2 from the germline V gene are SQVTM and ANQGSEA. The CDR3 spans 13 residues. V shed 1 base and J shed 7 bases, with 14 bases lying between them. The chain's CDR3 is CSVEGGQSWEQYF. The CDR3 DNA sequence: TGCAGCGTTGAAGGGGGTCAGAGCTGGGAGCAGTACTTC.

This clonotype appeared a few times. CDR3 sequence (DNA): TGTGCCATCAGCCCTCGAGGGGGACAGAACAATGAGCAGTTCTTC. Protein: CAISPRGGQNNEQFF. The rearrangement uses TRBV10-3 and TRBJ2-1; 7 bases are a match to TRBD1. This CDR3 region has 15 residues. Germline V lookup: CDR1 ENHRY, CDR2 SYGVKD. V was pared by 6 bases and J by 5 bases, with 10 bases of the junction left unmatched.

The chain joins TRBV4-2 to TRBJ2-7, with D tentatively TRBD1 or TRBD2 (5 bases each). CDR3 length equals 15 residues. Germline V gene lookup returns CDR1 LGHNA and CDR2 YNFKEQ. With 0 bases removed from V and 4 bases from J, the gap between germline ends came to 13 bases. In DNA, the CDR3 is TGTGCCAGCAGCCAAGATCTCCGGGGCCAGTACGAGCAGTACTTC. Translating it yields CASSQDLRGQYEQYF.

DNA of the CDR3: TGTGCAAGTCGCTTACACTCCTACGAGCAGTACGTC. It specifies CASRLHSYEQYV. The genes are TRBV12-2 and TRBJ2-7. TRBV12-2 is labeled a pseudogene. CDR3 length: 12 residues.

V gene TRBV12-3 or TRBV12-4 combines with J gene TRBJ2-1; 13 nucleotides match TRBD2. Trimming removed 6 bases from V and 3 bases from J; junction bases left unmatched: 8. CDR3 length equals 17 residues. CDR3 loop: CASSTAGTSGNYNEQFF. The CDR3 nucleotides read TGTGCCAGCAGCACAGCGGGGACTAGCGGGAACTACAATGAGCAGTTCTTC.

The chain employs TRBV7-9 and TRBJ2-2; 12 nucleotides align to TRBD2. The CDR3 contains 17 residues. Trimming cost V 2 bases and J 0 bases; bases outside gene matches: 1. Germline CDR1 SEHNR, CDR2 FQNEAQ (reference sequence). CDR3 residues: CASSLLAGGTNTGELFF. The CDR3 nucleotides read TGTGCCAGCAGCTTACTAGCGGGGGGGACGAACACCGGGGAGCTGTTTTTT.

This clonotype has just one count. The rearrangement links TRBV25-1 to TRBJ2-7, with 8 bases fitting TRBD1. Germline loops: CDR1 MGHDK, CDR2 SYGVNS. The CDR3 runs 15 residues. Germline trimming cut 6 bases from V and 1 base from J; bases unmatched to any gene: 8. CDR3 residues: CASRIAGGTSYEQYF. CDR3 sequence (DNA): TGTGCCAGCAGAATTGCAGGGGGCACATCCTACGAGCAGTACTTC.

Points on this clonotype: At one of its ends the junction is not consistent with the germline gene, which may arise from a read error. This rearrangement joins TRBV10-3 to TRBJ1-1; D is perhaps TRBD1 (6 bases). The CDR3 loop spans 13 amino acids. The germline gives CDR1 ENHRY, CDR2 SYGVKD. This CDR3 reads CAISRDGGTEALF. The DNA of the CDR3 is TGTGCCATCAGTAGGGATGGGGGCACTGAAGCTTTATTT.

This clonotype was detected only a few times. This chain links TRBV7-2 with TRBJ2-1, with 11 bases aligning to TRBD2. CDR3 length equals 15 residues. V lost 3 bases, J lost 5 bases, and 3 bases stayed unmatched. In germline, CDR1 is SGHTA, CDR2 FQGNSA. The CDR3 coding sequence is TGTGCCAGCAGCTTGCTAGCGGGGGGCCACAATGAGCAGTTCTTC. This encodes CASSLLAGGHNEQFF.

The chain has TRBV20-1 and TRBJ2-7, with a possible D match to TRBD1 (5 bases). The V and J ends lost 1 base and 6 bases respectively, with 16 bases between them. The V gene's germline CDR1 is DFQATT and CDR2 SNEGSKA (reference sequence). This CDR3 has 14 amino acids. CDR3 bases: TGCAGTGCTAGAGTTAGGGGCGTAGGGCCCGAGCAGTACTTC. Translated, it gives CSARVRGVGPEQYF.

This clonotype occurred a few times. This chain's CDR3 is CASSFPISSSGSINEQFF. DNA of the CDR3: TGTGCCAGCAGCTTCCCAATCTCATCAAGCGGGAGCATCAATGAGCAGTTCTTC. The gene calls are TRBV7-9 and TRBJ2-1; 8 bases agree with TRBD2. V dropped 3 bases and J dropped 6; count of bases not matched to a gene: 16. The CDR3 sequence is 18 residues long. Germline V gene lookup returns CDR1 SEHNR and CDR2 FQNEAQ (reference sequence).